This T cell receptor beta chain is drawn from a study of beta chain features in type 1 diabetes. Overall study context: The patients were much like the healthy donors in age, gender and cell yields. All samples combined gave about 100 million sorted cells for examination.

What was sequenced were expressed TCRB transcripts, since all of the isolated RNA had been reverse transcribed. Repertoires were generated with immunoSEQ multiplex PCR, while TCRdb's copy carries only in-frame clones and drops some. The sample shows under 250,000 clones, 9.5% to 13% of them seen only once. Sorted CD4+ subsets: naive, central memory, regulatory, stem cell-like memory (CD45RO/CCR7/CD25/CD127/CD95/CD27 panel). Ten or more counts support this clone. The sample comprised central memory CD4+ T cells from blood. This TCR was recovered from a man aged 18-30 years in good health.

The CDR3 DNA sequence: TGTGCCAGCAGCTTAGTCGGAAGAAGCACAGATACGCAGTATTTT. Its protein is CASSLVGRSTDTQYF. The chain carries TRBV7-9 and TRBJ2-3; no reliable D call. Germline V gene lookup returns CDR1 SEHNR and CDR2 FQNEAQ (reference sequence). Trimming took 1 base from V and 0 from J, leaving 8 bases between them. The CDR3 has 15 amino acids.